A selection of T cell receptor beta chains follows, all from one sample in a study of T cells in Graves' hyperthyroidism and ophthalmopathy. TCRdb re-derived calls from the multiplex PCR reads in MiXCR, one entry per CDR3 protein. The table lists around 600,000 distinct CDR3 sequences, about 14% of them singletons, with 9.5% to 15% in the top ten. The sequenced sample consisted of blood. The receptors originated from a woman aged 45-65 years with Graves' ophthalmopathy. Both conserved end residues are part of each CDR3. A D gene is named only where the DNA matches it firmly. Size tells how often a clone was seen (once, few, many) or the class of an expanded clone, and some rows leave it out.

NA	TRBD2	TRBV28	TRBJ2-1	CASSLWAAGGTYNEQFF	TGTGCCAGCAGTTTATGGGCAGCGGGAGGAACTTACAATGAGCAGTTCTTC
many	NA	TRBV27	TRBJ2-7	CASSWGGNSYEQYF	TGTGCCAGCAGTTGGGGAGGAAACTCCTACGAGCAGTACTTC
few	TRBD2	TRBV6-2/TRBV6-3	TRBJ2-1	CASSPVRLAGGQDEQFF	TGTGCCAGCAGTCCCGTCAGACTAGCGGGAGGGCAGGATGAGCAGTTCTTC
many	TRBD2	TRBV28	TRBJ2-7	CASSLIAGAHEQYF	TGTGCCAGCAGTTTAATAGCGGGAGCCCACGAGCAGTACTTC
NA	NA	TRBV20-1	TRBJ2-1	CSAAAEGNERFF	TGCAGTGCCGCGGCCGAGGGCAATGAGCGGTTCTTC
few	NA	TRBV4-2	TRBJ1-5	CASSQVSPGSNQPQHF	TGTGCCAGCAGCCAAGTGTCGCCCGGGAGCAATCAGCCCCAGCATTTT
few	NA	TRBV7-2	TRBJ2-3	CASSFNRVDTQYF	TGTGCCAGCAGCTTTAACAGGGTAGATACGCAGTATTTT
many	NA	TRBV11-2	TRBJ2-1	CASSSLSRSNEQFF	TGTGCCAGCAGCTCCCTATCTAGGAGCAATGAGCAGTTCTTC
many	NA	TRBV11-2	TRBJ2-2	CASSLDLGGELFF	TGTGCCAGCAGCTTAGATTTAGGCGGGGAGCTGTTTTTT
few	NA	TRBV19	TRBJ2-1	CASSKREHEQFF	TGTGCCAGTAGTAAGAGGGAGCATGAGCAGTTCTTC
many	NA	TRBV28	TRBJ2-7	CASSLGAENSYEQYF	TGTGCCAGCAGTTTAGGAGCAGAGAACTCCTACGAGCAGTACTTC
many	TRBD1	TRBV11-2	TRBJ2-2	CASSLVGTGGYTGELFF	TGTGCCAGCAGCTTAGTCGGGACAGGGGGCTATACCGGGGAGCTGTTTTTT
few	NA	TRBV25-1	TRBJ2-7	CASTRQESYEQYF	TGTGCCAGCACAAGACAGGAGTCCTACGAGCAGTACTTC
many	NA	TRBV2	TRBJ1-6	CASSEERPENNSPLHF	TGTGCCAGCAGTGAAGAGAGGCCGGAAAATAATTCACCCCTCCACTTT
NA	NA	TRBV7-3	TRBJ2-5	CASSEAGETQYF	TGTGCCAGCAGCGAGGCTGGGGAGACCCAGTACTTC
NA	TRBD2	TRBV6-2/TRBV6-3	TRBJ2-3	CASSPGTTRHTDTQYF	TGTGCCAGCAGCCCCGGGACTACCAGACACACAGATACGCAGTATTTT
NA	TRBD2	TRBV6-1	TRBJ2-5	CASRHLLAGGRKETQYF	TGTGCCAGCAGGCACCTTTTAGCGGGAGGGAGGAAAGAGACCCAGTACTTC
many	NA	TRBV11-2	TRBJ2-3	CASSLTTGFTDTQYF	TGTGCCAGCAGCTTAACTACGGGCTTCACAGATACGCAGTATTTT
NA	NA	TRBV9	TRBJ2-3	CASSVGSAISTDTQYF	TGTGCCAGCAGCGTAGGATCAGCAATTAGCACAGATACGCAGTATTTT
few	TRBD1	TRBV9	TRBJ1-1	CASSNQGAGTEAFF	TGTGCCAGCAGCAATCAGGGGGCGGGTACTGAAGCTTTCTTT
many	NA	TRBV18	TRBJ2-7	CASSADRSSYEQYF	TGTGCCAGCTCAGCTGACAGGAGCTCCTACGAGCAGTACTTC
many	NA	TRBV18	TRBJ2-2	CASSPPGVAGELFF	TGTGCCAGCTCACCACCAGGGGTTGCCGGGGAGCTGTTTTTT
many	NA	TRBV20-1	TRBJ1-1	CSARDLRNTEAFF	TGCAGTGCTAGAGATTTGAGGAACACTGAAGCTTTCTTT
few	NA	TRBV9	TRBJ2-1	CASSENDNEQFF	TGTGCCAGCAGCGAAAACGACAATGAGCAGTTCTTC
many	TRBD1	TRBV18	TRBJ1-1	CASSLLRTGENTEAFF	TGTGCCAGCTCCCTTCTGAGGACAGGGGAGAACACTGAAGCTTTCTTT
few	NA	TRBV10-3	TRBJ2-7	CAISERGSYEQYF	TGTGCCATCAGTGAAAGGGGGAGCTACGAGCAGTACTTC
NA	TRBD1	TRBV3-1	TRBJ2-7	CASSRATGGNLYEQYF	TGTGCCAGCAGCCGGGCCACAGGGGGCAATCTGTACGAGCAGTACTTC
many	NA	TRBV5-5	TRBJ2-1	CASSLASGEQFF	TGTGCCAGCAGCCTTGCATCAGGGGAGCAGTTCTTC
NA	TRBD1	TRBV6-2/TRBV6-3	TRBJ2-1	CASRPGQASSFEQFF	TGTGCCAGCCGACCGGGACAGGCCTCCTCTTTTGAGCAGTTCTTC
many	TRBD2	TRBV28	TRBJ2-1	CASRTSGRASNEQFF	TGTGCCAGCAGGACCAGCGGGAGGGCCTCTAATGAGCAGTTCTTC
few	NA	TRBV7-9	TRBJ2-3	CASSAHLLADTQYF	TGTGCCAGCAGCGCCCATCTACTAGCAGATACGCAGTATTTT
few	TRBD1	TRBV7-2	TRBJ2-5	CASSLAPGGWETQYF	TGTGCCAGCAGCTTAGCTCCAGGGGGCTGGGAGACCCAGTACTTC
many	TRBD1	TRBV28	TRBJ2-4	CASSFPGPGTGLVGAKNIQYF	TGTGCCAGCAGTTTCCCGGGCCCGGGGACAGGCTTGGTGGGGGCCAAAAACATTCAGTACTTC
few	NA	TRBV7-2	TRBJ2-1	CASTPQLGGHGEQFF	TGTGCCAGCACCCCCCAGTTGGGGGGACACGGTGAGCAGTTCTTC
many	TRBD1	TRBV2	TRBJ1-5	CASSAQTGNQPQHF	TGTGCCAGCAGCGCCCAGACAGGGAATCAGCCCCAGCATTTT
few	NA	TRBV18	TRBJ2-3	CASSPVGSGSTDTQYF	TGTGCCAGCTCACCGGTTGGGAGCGGGAGCACAGATACGCAGTATTTT
few	NA	TRBV5-4	TRBJ1-1	CASSPGRGFSAFF	TGTGCCAGCAGCCCTGGGCGGGGATTTTCGGCTTTCTTT
NA	TRBD1	TRBV12-3/TRBV12-4	TRBJ1-5	CASGTGGRGNQPQHF	TGTGCCAGCGGGACAGGGGGTAGGGGCAATCAGCCCCAGCATTTT
many	NA	TRBV11-1	TRBJ2-7	CASSTGQIPSYEQYF	TGTGCCAGCAGCACCGGACAGATACCCTCCTACGAGCAGTACTTC